This T cell receptor (beta chain) stems from a study of PD-1 blockade in mismatch repair-deficient tumors. Sequenced by immunoSEQ multiplex PCR; TCRdb stores in-frame clones only, minus some. The sample gives some 120,000 clones, approximately 90% of which show up once; approximately 13% is in the top ten. The sample here was peripheral blood, taken 44 weeks after starting pembrolizumab. The sequence came from an adult with mismatch repair-deficient cancer.

The CDR3, as DNA: TGCAGCGTTGAGGGCCAGGGGGCCGGGGAGCTGTTTTTT. Translation: CSVEGQGAGELFF. The chain uses TRBV29-1 and TRBJ2-2, with TRBD1 identical over 7 bases. Trimming removed 3 bases from V and 6 bases from J; junction bases left unmatched: 4. This CDR3 region has 13 residues. Germline V CDR1 and CDR2: SQVTM, ANQGSEA.